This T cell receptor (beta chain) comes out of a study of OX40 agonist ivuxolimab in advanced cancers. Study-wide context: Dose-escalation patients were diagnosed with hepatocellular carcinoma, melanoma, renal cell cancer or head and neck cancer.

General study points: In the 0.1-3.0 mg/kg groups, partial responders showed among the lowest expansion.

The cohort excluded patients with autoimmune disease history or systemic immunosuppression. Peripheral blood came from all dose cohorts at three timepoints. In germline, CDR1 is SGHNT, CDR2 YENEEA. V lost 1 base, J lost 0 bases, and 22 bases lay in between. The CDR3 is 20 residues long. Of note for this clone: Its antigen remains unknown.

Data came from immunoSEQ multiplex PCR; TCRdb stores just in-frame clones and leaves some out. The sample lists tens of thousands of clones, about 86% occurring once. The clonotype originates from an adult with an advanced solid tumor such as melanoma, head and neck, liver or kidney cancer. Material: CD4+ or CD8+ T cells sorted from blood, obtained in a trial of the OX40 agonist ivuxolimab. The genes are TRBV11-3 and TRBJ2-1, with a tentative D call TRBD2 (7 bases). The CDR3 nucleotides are TGTGCCAGCAGCTTAGGCCGTCCAGGGGACTATCCTAGCTCCTACAATGAGCAGTTCTTC. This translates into CASSLGRPGDYPSSYNEQFF.